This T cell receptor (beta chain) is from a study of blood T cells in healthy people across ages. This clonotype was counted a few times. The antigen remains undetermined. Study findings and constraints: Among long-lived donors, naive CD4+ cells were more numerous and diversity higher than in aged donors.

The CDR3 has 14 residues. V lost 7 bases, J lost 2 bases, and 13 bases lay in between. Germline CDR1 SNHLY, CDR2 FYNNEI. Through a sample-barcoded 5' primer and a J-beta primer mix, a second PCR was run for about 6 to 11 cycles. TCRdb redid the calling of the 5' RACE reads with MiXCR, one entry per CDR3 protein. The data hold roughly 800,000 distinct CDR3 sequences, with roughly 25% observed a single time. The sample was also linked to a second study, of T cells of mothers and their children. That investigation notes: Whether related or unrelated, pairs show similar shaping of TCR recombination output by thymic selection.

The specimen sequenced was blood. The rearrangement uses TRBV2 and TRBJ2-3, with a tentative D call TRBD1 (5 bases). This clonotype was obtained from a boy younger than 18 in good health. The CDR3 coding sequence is TGTGCCAGCAACTCCAGGGCCCTCACAGATACGCAGTATTTT. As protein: CASNSRALTDTQYF. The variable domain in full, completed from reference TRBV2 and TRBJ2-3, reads EPEVTQTPSHQVTQMGQEVILRCVPISNHLYFYWYRQILGQKVEFLVSFYNNEISEKSEIFDDQFSVERPDGSNFTLKIRSTKLEDSAMYFCASNSRALTDTQYFGPGTRLTVL.